One and the same sample provided the 13 T cell receptor beta chains below, sequenced in a study of T cells in Graves' hyperthyroidism and ophthalmopathy. Amplification targeted TCR beta CDR3 regions from RNA transcripts. HTBI primers drove first-round RT-PCR of the TCR CDR3. TCRdb used MiXCR to reprocess the multiplex PCR reads, holding one entry per CDR3 protein. The sample lists over 250,000 distinct CDR3 sequences, approximately 23% occurring once. Sequencing input: blood. The receptor set was obtained from a man aged 25 to 40 with Graves' ophthalmopathy.

V and J are TRBV24-1 and TRBJ2-1; 12 bases match TRBD2. Germline values: CDR1 KGHDR, CDR2 SFDVKD. The V gene end was trimmed by 1 base and the J gene end by 2 bases; junction bases not matched to a gene: 8. CDR3 size: 19 residues. The CDR3 spells CATSDLRPSSGRAYNEQFF. The CDR3 nucleotides read TGTGCCACCAGTGATTTACGGCCGTCTAGCGGGAGGGCCTACAATGAGCAGTTCTTC.

This clonotype was found many times. The CDR3 nucleotides read TGTGCCAGCAGCTTAGGGGCGGGAGGAGGGGCGGCAGATACGCAGTATTTT. Translating it yields CASSLGAGGGAADTQYF. The rearrangement links TRBV11-3 to TRBJ2-3, with TRBD2 matching over 8 bases. Germline assignment: CDR1 SGHNT and CDR2 YENEEA. The CDR3 consists of 17 residues. With 1 base clipped from V and 4 bases from J, the junction kept 10 bases outside the gene matches.

This clonotype appeared a few times. The chain uses TRBV11-3 and TRBJ2-7; 9 bases fit TRBD2. CDR3 length: 17 residues. The V gene's germline CDR1 is SGHNT and CDR2 YENEEA. V shed 0 bases, J shed 5 bases, and the junction held 11 bases outside the gene matches. In nucleotides, the CDR3 is TGTGCCAGCAGCTTAGACATTGCGGGAGGGATCGTCAACGAGCAGTACTTC. Amino acids: CASSLDIAGGIVNEQYF. Supplemented by reference TRBV11-3 and TRBJ2-7, the full variable domain reads EAGVVQSPRYKIIEKKQPVAFWCNPISGHNTLYWYLQNLGQGPELLIRYENEEAVDDSQLPKDRFSAERLKGVDSTLKIQPAELGDSAVYLCASSLDIAGGIVNEQYFGPGTRLTVT.

This clonotype was found many times. The chain uses TRBV5-1 and TRBJ2-4, with D perhaps matching TRBD2 (6 bases). V was clipped by 4 bases and J by 8 bases, with 19 bases between them. Per germline, CDR1 SGHRS and CDR2 YFSETQ. CDR3 length: 15 amino acids. The CDR3 sequence: CASSGGRGSGDIQYF. The CDR3 DNA follows: TGCGCCAGCAGCGGAGGAAGGGGATCGGGGGACATTCAGTACTTC.

This clonotype has only a few counts. V is TRBV24-1 and J is TRBJ2-1; D is unclear. Germline values: CDR1 KGHDR, CDR2 SFDVKD. The V end was cut by 2 bases, the J end by 5 bases, with 3 bases between. This CDR3 is 12 amino acids long. The CDR3 DNA follows: TGTGCCACCAGTGATTGGGACAATGAGCAGTTCTTC. It is translated as CATSDWDNEQFF.

This clonotype was counted many times. V usage is TRBV3-1 and J usage is TRBJ1-6, with D hard to call. V lost 2 bases and J lost 7, with 12 bases in between. This CDR3 is built from 15 residues. Germline V gene sequence: CDR1 LGHDT, CDR2 YNNKEL (reference sequence). The CDR3 DNA reads as TGTGCCAGCAGCCAAATGCAACTGGTCAATTCACCCCTCCACTTT. This encodes CASSQMQLVNSPLHF.

This clonotype came up a few times. The chain combines TRBV20-1 with TRBJ2-5, with a tentative D call TRBD1 (5 bases). The CDR3 totals 12 residues. Per the germline V gene, CDR1 is DFQATT and CDR2 is SNEGSKA (reference sequence). Trimming stripped 0 bases from V and 12 bases from J, with 14 bases between. The CDR3 sequence: CSARESQGRKYF. DNA of the CDR3: TGCAGTGCTAGAGAAAGTCAGGGTAGGAAGTACTTC.

This clonotype appeared a few times. V usage is TRBV4-1 and J usage is TRBJ1-1; D is unresolved. This CDR3 region has 16 residues. The V gene lost 4 bases and the J gene lost 0 bases, with 15 bases spanning the gap. Germline-derived CDR1 and CDR2 are MGHRA and YSYEKL. CDR3 residues: CASSPGRISMNTEAFF. The CDR3 DNA follows: TGCGCCAGCAGCCCCGGACGGATTTCTATGAACACTGAAGCTTTCTTT.

Written as DNA, the CDR3 is TGTGCCAGCAGGGACACAGCGGGTTTGACGGAGCAGTACTTC. It encodes CASRDTAGLTEQYF. The genes are TRBV28 and TRBJ2-7, with D possibly TRBD2 on 6 matching bases. The CDR3 spans 14 residues. V lost 6 bases, J lost 7 bases, and 19 bases lay in between. Germline CDR1 reads MDHEN; CDR2 reads SYDVKM.

This clonotype was seen repeatedly, ten times or more. V and J are TRBV28 and TRBJ1-5, with 11 positions matching TRBD1. J lost 4 bases, V lost 5 bases, and 10 bases had no gene match. Looked up from germline, CDR1 is MDHEN and CDR2 is SYDVKM. This CDR3 region has 17 residues. CDR3 DNA sequence: TGTGCCAGCAGTGTACCCGGGACAGGGGGGAGGAATCAGCCCCAGCATTTT. Residues: CASSVPGTGGRNQPQHF. The variable domain in full, completed from reference TRBV28 and TRBJ1-5, reads DVKVTQSSRYLVKRTGEKVFLECVQDMDHENMFWYRQDPGLGLRLIYFSYDVKMKEKGDIPEGYSVSREKKERFSLILESASTNQTSMYLCASSVPGTGGRNQPQHFGDGTRLSIL.

As regards this clonotype: Mismatch with germline at one junction end may stem from a read error. V usage is TRBV14 and J usage is TRBJ1-2; a weak D match, TRBD1 (6 bases). This CDR3 region has 13 residues. Germline CDR1 SGHDN, CDR2 FVKESK. CDR3 coding DNA: TGTACCAGCAGCCAGACAGGCTCTAGGGGCTACACCTTC. It specifies CTSSQTGSRGYTF.

V and J are TRBV20-1 and TRBJ1-1; D perhaps matches TRBD1 (6 bases). CDR3 size: 14 residues. The V and J ends lost 2 bases and 2 bases respectively, with 12 bases between them. Germline CDR1 DFQATT, CDR2 SNEGSKA (reference sequence). As DNA, the CDR3 is TGCAGTGCTAGAAGGGGGGCTTATAACACTGAAGCTTTCTTT. This gives the protein CSARRGAYNTEAFF.

The chain uses TRBV10-1 and TRBJ1-6, with unresolved D. Germline V CDR1 and CDR2: WNHNN, SYGVQD (reference sequence). V dropped 2 bases and J dropped 7 bases, with 6 bases sitting between them. The CDR3 runs 13 residues. The CDR3, as DNA: TGCGCCAGCAGTGAGACCCTAAATTCACCCCTCCACTTT. It encodes CASSETLNSPLHF.